This T cell receptor beta chain was obtained from a study of CD8 T cells in Susac syndrome. Whole-study findings and limits: The study recognized that its TCR sequencing and HLA analysis covered a relatively small number of individuals.

Blood CD8+ and CD4+ T cells underwent high-throughput TCR beta sequencing. The multiple sclerosis controls were treatment-naive patients with relapsing-remitting disease that was stable or active. Negative magnetic isolation gave CD8+ and CD4+ cells; FACS enriched CD8+ TEMRA. Comments on this clonotype: What it binds is not known.

RNA in amounts of roughly 0.5 to 1 ug was reverse transcribed with random hexamers. TCRdb ran MiXCR on the immunoSEQ multiplex PCR reads and lists one entry per CDR3 protein. The sample includes approximately 170,000 distinct CDR3 sequences, roughly 95% seen only once; the top ten take about 0.095%. From germline, CDR1 is GTSNPN and CDR2 SVGIG (reference sequence). Trimming shortened V by 4 bases and J by 8 bases, and 11 bases separated the two germline ends. The CDR3 runs to 11 residues. This clonotype was obtained from a human donor with multiple sclerosis. This chain joins TRBV30 and TRBJ1-2; D unclear. The sequenced sample consisted of CD4+ T cells from PBMCs. As DNA, the CDR3 is TGTGCCTGGAAATGGGGAGGAGGCTACACCTTC. This codes for CAWKWGGGYTF.